The subject of this entry is one T cell receptor beta chain. The time point here: pre-sensitization, week 0. Treatment noted: therapeutic diphenylcyclopropenone sensitization with weekly scalp DPC. TCRdb passed the RACE reads through MiXCR, listing each CDR3 protein once. This table has roughly 38,000 distinct CDR3 sequences, 9.5% to 15% appearing once. Per the germline V gene, CDR1 is LNHDA and CDR2 is SQIVND (reference sequence). V was clipped by 3 bases and J by 0 bases; unmatched bases: 4. The CDR3 is 16 residues long. This record comes from a study of human T cells and chemical hapten exposure. Specimen: whole blood, collected in connection with sensitization to the hapten diphenylcyclopropenone (DPC). This sequence was found in a woman in her 30s with alopecia areata. Some clones in this sample may be carry-over from other donors' samples. The rearrangement links TRBV19 to TRBJ2-2, with TRBD2 identical over 7 bases. In nucleotides, the CDR3 is TGTGCCAGTAGTATTTTAGCGGGCGCGAACACCGGGGAGCTGTTTTTT. This translates into CASSILAGANTGELFF.